This is a list of T cell receptor beta chains from one sample in a study of blood T cell repertoires in COVID-19. Sequencing was performed with immunoSEQ multiplex PCR; in TCRdb, only in-frame clones are kept and a portion is missing. The sample includes around 140,000 clones, approximately 78% of them seen just once. Material: PBMCs or T cells enriched from blood (not recorded which). The receptor set was obtained from a woman aged 45-60 years who had recovered from COVID-19. CDR3s leave out the opening cysteine and the closing phenylalanine or tryptophan. The order of the fields is J gene, V gene, CDR3 protein.

TRBJ2-3,TRBV5-8,ASTFKISTDTQY
TRBJ1-1,TRBV19,AGKGGSNTEAF
TRBJ2-5,TRBV18,ASSPLRGQETQY
TRBJ1-5,TRBV2,ASSLSQPQH
TRBJ2-5,TRBV28,ASSLSQGGVETQY
TRBJ2-1,TRBV28,ASSLGQGNHNEQF
TRBJ2-1,TRBV30,AWKGAGASLSYNEQF
TRBJ2-7,TRBV28,ARGGYEQY
TRBJ2-7,TRBV9,ASSATQGSLYEQY
TRBJ1-1,TRBV23-1,ASSQSIRNTEAF
TRBJ1-5,TRBV6-1,ASSAETGGGYQPQH
TRBJ2-1,TRBV19,ASVGDSFSYNEQF
TRBJ2-5,TRBV2,ASSEPGGRGETQY
TRBJ2-1,TRBV14,ASSQTTGLAQGDEQF
TRBJ1-2,TRBV7-3,ASSQTGGYGYT
TRBJ1-3,TRBV11-2,ASSRGQYSGNTIY
TRBJ2-3,TRBV6-1,ASSETWASGISTDTQY
TRBJ1-1,TRBV5-5,ASSLERGPSNTEAF
TRBJ2-2,TRBV3-1/TRBV3-2,ASSQTQVAGELF
TRBJ1-5,TRBV13,ASSLGTEQPQH
TRBJ1-2,TRBV11-2,ASSLAAGTYGYT
TRBJ2-1,TRBV5-1,ASSSPGTGDNEQF
TRBJ2-3,TRBV6-5,ASRSGGSTDTQY
TRBJ1-5,TRBV5-1,ASSYGTGGNQPQH
TRBJ1-6,TRBV10-3,AIRGTGASNSPLH
TRBJ1-5,TRBV19,ASSIGRSGVQPQH
TRBJ1-2,TRBV7-9,ASSLTQGANYGYT
TRBJ2-2,TRBV3-1/TRBV3-2,ASSQVAGELF
TRBJ1-1,TRBV3-1/TRBV3-2,ASSPRGSGAEAF
TRBJ2-7,TRBV11-2,ASSLDRDEQY